Reported below is one TCR beta chain. This clone was detected a few times. The antigen it recognizes is unknown. The record has no base qualities; no much larger clone is one base away. One collaborating source in Seattle enrolled patients during active infection and followed them longitudinally through the course of disease. Each collaborating institution followed its own protocols to collect whole blood in K2EDTA tubes. For TCRbeta analysis, collaborator samples were shipped as frozen whole blood, as isolated PBMCs, or as DNA extracted from either sample type. The data were taken from a study of blood T cell repertoires in COVID-19 (dated by TCRdb to 2018 to 2021). About the investigation overall: Samples from collaborators originated in the United States, Italy and Spain and spanned both the acute and convalescent phases of COVID-19. The samples were drawn from the first 160 participants of the ongoing ImmuneRACE study and from over a thousand subjects provided by 6 global collaborators. The material from the prospective study consisted of cDNA or gDNA derived from T cells, B-cell-depleted T cells, or PBMCs. The sample metadata nearly always contained a de-identified subject ID, COVID-19 status, age in years and sex. The dataset comprised deeply sampled blood TCRbeta repertoires from subjects exposed to, actively infected with, or recovered from COVID-19. Where available, HLA class I and class II types were obtained from metadata supplied by the sample provider rather than from assay-based typing. The repertoires were made available in a free public database intended to serve as a resource for research on the immune response to SARS-CoV-2.

TCRbeta CDR3 regions were amplified from genomic DNA using the immunoSEQ Assay, a bias-controlled multiplex PCR. Under the source paper's analysis protocol: Nucleated cell counts per sample were estimated from amplification of reference gene primers within the assay. To quantify the absolute abundance of each unique TCRbeta CDR3 rearrangement, sequence reads were collapsed and filtered. For each sample, productive Simpson clonality was calculated as the square root of Simpson's diversity index over productive rearrangements. In its TCRdb copy, this immuneACCESS table keeps in-frame sequences only and misses some clones. Where compared with another copy, unresolved V genes explain less than half of these, and the others have no known cause. V, J and clone size are taken as reported in that table, and D and trimming were inferred from the DNA itself. The table for this sample lists roughly 380,000 clones; 89% of them were counted only once. The ten most abundant clones make up about 1.6% of the sample.

General findings and caveats noted by the study authors: How much clinical and demographic metadata was included differed by source and by participant, and the metadata was provided uncurated.

In the germline V gene (reference sequence), CDR1 corresponds to MNHEY and CDR2 to SMNVEV. V loses 2 bases, J loses 1 base, and the germline ends lie 5 bases apart. Counted from cysteine to phenylalanine, this CDR3 has 13 amino acids. CDR3 DNA is the only sequence kept; it has 39 bases, read in frame from the first base. Recombination linked TRBV27 to TRBJ1-1; there is no confident call for the D gene. The sample comprised peripheral blood. The sequence was collected from a woman aged 40-49 years with COVID-19, enrolled during active disease. The DNA sequence is given as TGTGCCAGCAGTTTAAACAGGAACACTGAAGCTTTCTTT. Translated, this is CASSLNRNTEAFF.